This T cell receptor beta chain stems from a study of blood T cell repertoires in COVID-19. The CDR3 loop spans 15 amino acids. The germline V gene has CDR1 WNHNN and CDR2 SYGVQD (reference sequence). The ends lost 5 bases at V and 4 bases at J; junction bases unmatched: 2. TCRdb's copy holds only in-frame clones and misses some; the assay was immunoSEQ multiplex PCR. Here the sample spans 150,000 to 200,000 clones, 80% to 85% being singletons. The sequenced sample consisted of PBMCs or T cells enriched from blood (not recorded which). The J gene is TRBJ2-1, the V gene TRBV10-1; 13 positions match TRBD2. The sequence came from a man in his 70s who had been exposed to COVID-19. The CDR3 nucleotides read TGCGCCAGCAGTCCGGGACTAGCGGGGTACAATGAGCAGTTCTTC. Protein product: CASSPGLAGYNEQFF.